This T cell receptor beta chain was captured in a study of CD8+CD57+ T cells in acquired aplastic anemia. Study overall: Sorted CD4+ and CD8+ cells yielded DNA averaging approximately 3.4 ug.

Notes on the study in general: Patient and control CD8+ Simpson's diversity was not significantly different.

Genomic DNA served as template for TCR beta VDJ and CDR3 profiling. TCRdb reanalysed the reads using MiXCR and keeps one entry per CDR3 protein. The data hold 300,000 or so distinct CDR3 sequences, with 45% to 65% observed a single time. Selection for sequencing was limited to patients who had shown CD8+CD57+ cell expansion by flow cytometry. Every patient had severe acquired aplastic anemia. At blood sampling, none of the patients had yet received therapy. The CDR3 has 12 residues. The germline CDR1 and CDR2 sequences are LNHDA and SQIVND (reference sequence). Remarks on this clonotype: Antigen unknown. Mismatch with germline at one junction end may stem from a read error.

This clonotype originated in a human donor with aplastic anemia. The sequenced material came from sorted CD4+, CD8+, or CD8+CD57+ T cells (not recorded which) from PBMCs. V usage is TRBV19 and J usage is TRBJ1-1; no reliable D call. CDR3 in DNA: TGTGCCAGTAGATCTCTGAACACTGAAACTTTCTTT. Translated, it gives CASRSLNTETFF. Full variable domain (missing parts from reference TRBV19 and TRBJ1-1): DGGITQSPKYLFRKEGQNVTLSCEQNLNHDAMYWYRQDPGQGLRLIYYSQIVNDFQKGDIAEGYSVSREKKESFPLTVTSAQKNPTAFYLCASRSLNTETFFGQGTRLTVV.